The T cell receptor beta chain described here comes from a study of blood T cell repertoires in COVID-19. The ends were cut back, 3 bases at V and 4 bases at J, with 11 bases in the middle. Germline loops: CDR1 SGDLS, CDR2 YYNGEE. The CDR3 extends over 15 amino acids. The assay was immunoSEQ multiplex PCR, and TCRdb's table has in-frame clones only and misses some. The sample records about 220,000 clones, approximately 77% being singletons. The chain has TRBV9 and TRBJ1-6; D may be TRBD1 (5 bases). The source of this sequence is a woman aged 80 or over with acute or convalescent COVID-19. Sequenced sample: peripheral blood. The chain's CDR3 is CASSDQGLYNSPLHF. CDR3 DNA: TGTGCCAGCAGCGATCAGGGACTTTATAATTCACCCCTCCACTTT.